This entry is about one TCR beta chain. The clone's antigen remains unknown. No qualities accompany the bases; no much larger clone lies one base away. The library was obtained by the immunoSEQ multiplex PCR assay. In TCRdb, the immuneACCESS table is reduced to in-frame sequences with V and J assigned. These tables do not hold every clone; where another copy was compared, an unresolved V gene accounts for under half, and the others remain unexplained. The sample table lists 80,000 to 100,000 clones, roughly 90% of them with a count of one. Approximately 3% of the sample is in the top ten clones. This record belongs to a study of control samples from healthy donors and cancer patients (dated by TCRdb to between 2020 and 2021). This TCR came from a human donor in good health. The donor label of this sample is uncertain. Sequencing was performed on blood.

The CDR3 corresponds to CASRADRNFGELFF. The sequence in DNA is TGTGCCAGTAGGGCGGACAGGAACTTCGGGGAGCTGTTTTTT. The chain joins TRBV19 to TRBJ2-2; TRBD1 agrees with 7 junctional bases. CDR1 and CDR2 are read off the germline V gene (reference sequence) as LNHDA and SQIVND. Trimming leaves V shorter by 6 bases and J shorter by 7 bases, with the junction holding 8 bases beyond the gene matches. Including the terminal cysteine and phenylalanine, the CDR3 comprises 14 residues. CDR3 DNA is the only sequence kept; it has 42 bases, read in frame from the first base.